The 9 T cell receptor beta chains given below trace back to one sample, sequenced in a study of human T cells and chemical hapten exposure. As for time point: pre-sensitization, week 0. The sample's treatment: therapeutic diphenylcyclopropenone sensitization with weekly scalp DPC. TCRdb reprocessed the RACE reads with MiXCR, giving one entry per CDR3 protein. Of 250,000 or so distinct CDR3 sequences in the sample, roughly 8% were seen once. Source: whole blood, taken in connection with sensitization to the hapten diphenylcyclopropenone (DPC). These receptors were obtained from a man aged 18 to 30 with alopecia areata. Some clones in this sample may be carry-over from other donors' samples.

The V call is TRBV4-1, the J call TRBJ2-1; no clear D gene. V lost 0 bases and J 0 bases, leaving 12 bases between the germline ends. Looked up from germline, CDR1 is MGHRA and CDR2 is YSYEKL. This CDR3 is built from 17 residues. The CDR3 bases are TGCGCCAGCAGCCAAGAGTTCTGGTCTAGCTCCTACAATGAGCAGTTCTTC. Its translation is CASSQEFWSSSYNEQFF.

This clonotype has more than one count but fewer than ten. The chain employs TRBV27 and TRBJ2-2; TRBD1 is a possible D gene (5 bases). CDR3 size: 16 residues. Trimming removed 3 bases at V and 5 bases at J, with 16 bases between. Germline V gene data show CDR1 as MNHEY and CDR2 as SMNVEV (reference sequence). The CDR3 DNA follows: TGTGCCAGCAGTTTTCCCGAAGGCAGGGTTACCGGGGAGCTGTTTTTT. Protein product: CASSFPEGRVTGELFF.

The chain links TRBV9 to TRBJ2-1, with 7 positions matching TRBD1. The CDR3 runs 15 residues. V was pared by 5 bases and J by 2 bases, with 7 bases of the junction left unmatched. CDR1 is SGDLS, CDR2 YYNGEE, per germline. This chain's CDR3 is CASSLRDSAYNEQFF. For the CDR3, the DNA is TGTGCCAGCAGTCTACGGGACAGTGCCTACAATGAGCAGTTCTTC.

This clonotype was seen at least ten times. The chain recombines TRBV6-5 with TRBJ2-5; TRBD1 matches 9 bases. The V gene's germline CDR1 is MNHEY and CDR2 SVGAGI. The CDR3 sequence is 14 residues long. With V trimmed by 6 bases and J by 5 bases, 7 bases remained unmatched. CDR3 bases: TGTGCCAGCAGACCTGGACAGGGGATGGAGACCCAGTACTTC. It translates to CASRPGQGMETQYF.

This clonotype was observed a few times. This chain's CDR3 is CASSVDGSGGQETQYF. CDR3 coding DNA: TGTGCCAGCAGCGTAGACGGTAGCGGGGGACAAGAGACCCAGTACTTC. The gene calls are TRBV9 and TRBJ2-5; 9 positions agree with TRBD2. The length of the CDR3 is 16 residues. With V trimmed by 0 bases and J by 2 bases, 5 bases remained unmatched. Germline-derived CDR1 and CDR2 are SGDLS and YYNGEE. Drawing the rest from reference TRBV9 and TRBJ2-5, the complete variable domain is DSGVTQTPKHLITATGQRVTLRCSPRSGDLSVYWYQQSLDQGLQFLIQYYNGEERAKGNILERFSAQQFPDLHSELNLSSLELGDSALYFCASSVDGSGGQETQYFGPGTRLLVL.

The chain is built from TRBV24-1 and TRBJ1-1; weak D call: TRBD1 (5 bases). V was cut by 9 bases and J by 3 bases, with 10 bases left in between. This CDR3 is 12 amino acids long. CDR1 and CDR2 (germline): KGHDR, SFDVKD. CDR3 DNA sequence: TGTGCCACCGGGGGGTCAGACACTGAAGCTTTCTTT. Translated: CATGGSDTEAFF.

This rearrangement joins TRBV11-2 to TRBJ2-7; D not resolved. The CDR3 sequence is 15 residues long. Germline V gene data show CDR1 as SGHAT and CDR2 as FQNNGV. The V gene lost 1 base and the J gene lost 2 bases, with 12 bases spanning the gap. CDR3 residues: CASSLVLERAYEQYF. CDR3 sequence (DNA): TGTGCCAGCAGCTTAGTTCTAGAGCGAGCCTACGAGCAGTACTTC.

This clonotype came up many times. The chain combines TRBV6-6 with TRBJ2-3; D call uncertain. Germline CDR1 MNHNY, CDR2 SVGAGI (reference sequence). The V gene lost 2 bases and the J gene lost 1 base, with 7 bases spanning the gap. This CDR3 has 14 amino acids. The CDR3 DNA reads TGTGCCAGCAGTTACAGTCCGCGCACAGATACGCAGTATTTT. This sequence encodes CASSYSPRTDTQYF.

The V gene is TRBV11-2, the J gene TRBJ2-3, with a weak D call TRBD1 (5 bases). V gave up 4 bases and J gave up 1 base, with 15 bases separating them. The CDR3 is 16 amino acids. Germline lookup yields CDR1 SGHAT and CDR2 FQNNGV. The CDR3 DNA reads as TGTGCCAGCAGCTATCTTCCAGGGTGGGGCACAGATACGCAGTATTTT. Protein product: CASSYLPGWGTDTQYF.